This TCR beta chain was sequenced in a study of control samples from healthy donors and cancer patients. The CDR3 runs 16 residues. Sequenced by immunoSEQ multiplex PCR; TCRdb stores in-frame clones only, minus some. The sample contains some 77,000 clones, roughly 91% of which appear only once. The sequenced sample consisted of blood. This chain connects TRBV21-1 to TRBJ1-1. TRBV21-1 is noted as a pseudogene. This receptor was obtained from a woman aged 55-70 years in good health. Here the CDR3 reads CASSKAPGGPPAEAFF. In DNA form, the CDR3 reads TGTGCCAGCAGCAAAGCCCCCGGGGGGCCCCCCGCTGAAGCTTTCTTT.